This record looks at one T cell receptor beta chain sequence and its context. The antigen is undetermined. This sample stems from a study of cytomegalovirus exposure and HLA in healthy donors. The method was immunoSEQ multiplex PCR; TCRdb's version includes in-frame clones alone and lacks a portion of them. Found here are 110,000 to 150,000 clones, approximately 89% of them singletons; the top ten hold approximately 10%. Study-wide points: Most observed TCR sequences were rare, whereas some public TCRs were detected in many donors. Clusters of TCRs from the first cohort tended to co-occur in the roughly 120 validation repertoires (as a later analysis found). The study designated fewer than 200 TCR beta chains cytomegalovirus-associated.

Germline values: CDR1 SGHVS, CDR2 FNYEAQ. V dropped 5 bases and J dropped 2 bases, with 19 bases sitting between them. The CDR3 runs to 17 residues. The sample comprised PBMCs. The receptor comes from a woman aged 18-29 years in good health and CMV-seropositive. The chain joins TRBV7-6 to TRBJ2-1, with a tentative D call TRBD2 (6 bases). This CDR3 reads CASSPSKGGVPYNEQFF. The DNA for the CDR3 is TGTGCCAGCAGCCCGTCTAAGGGAGGAGTCCCCTACAATGAGCAGTTCTTC. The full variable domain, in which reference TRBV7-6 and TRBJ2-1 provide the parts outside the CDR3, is GAGVSQSPRYKVTKRGQDVALRCDPISGHVSLYWYRQALGQGPEFLTYFNYEAQQDKSGLPNDRFSAERPEGSISTLTIQRTEQRDSAMYRCASSPSKGGVPYNEQFFGPGTRLTVL.